This TCR beta chain was identified in a study of blood T cell repertoires in COVID-19 (TCRdb year 2020). In the study overall: Collaborator samples came from the United States, Italy and Spain and covered acute and convalescent phases of COVID-19. The material from the prospective study consisted of cDNA or gDNA derived from T cells, B-cell-depleted T cells, or PBMCs. The dataset comprised deeply sampled blood TCRbeta repertoires from subjects exposed to, actively infected with, or recovered from COVID-19. The repertoires were released in a freely available public database meant as a resource for research on the immune response to SARS-CoV-2. Samples came from the ongoing ImmuneRACE study (first 160 participants) plus 1,254 subjects from 6 global collaborators. Nearly every sample came with metadata listing a de-identified subject ID, COVID-19 status, age in years and sex. Where available, HLA class I and class II types were obtained from metadata supplied by the sample provider rather than from assay-based typing. What the research found in general, with its limitations: The amount of clinical and demographic metadata varied by source and participant and was provided uncurated.

Each collaborating institution followed its own protocols to collect whole blood in K2EDTA tubes. Collaborator samples were shipped for TCRbeta analysis as frozen whole blood, isolated PBMCs, or DNA extracted from either sample type. From the cysteine up to the phenylalanine, the CDR3 has a length of 17 residues. Only the CDR3 DNA is retained, 51 bases long and in frame from the first base. CDR1 and CDR2 (MRHNA, SNTAGT) derive from the germline V gene. Germline trimming: 6 bases from V, 1 base from J; junction bases outside gene matches: 12. With respect to this clone: What this receptor recognizes is not known. Qualities for individual bases were not recorded, and no much larger clone is one base off.

TCRbeta CDR3 regions were amplified from genomic DNA using the immunoSEQ Assay, a bias-controlled multiplex PCR. The source study handled its data this way. Within the assay, amplification of reference gene primers was used to estimate how many nucleated cells each sample contained. Sequence reads were collapsed and filtered to measure the absolute abundance of every unique TCRbeta CDR3 rearrangement. For each sample, productive Simpson clonality was calculated as the square root of Simpson's diversity index over productive rearrangements. Not all clones reach the TCRdb copy of this immuneACCESS table, which keeps in-frame sequences only. Checked studies attribute under half of the gap to unresolved V genes and leave the rest unexplained. The V and J calls and the clone size are those of that table, but D and trimming were determined from the DNA. This sample is represented by about 270,000 clones; around 86% of them were singletons. Of the sample, roughly 8% falls within the top ten clones.

The TCR comes from a man between 35 and 55 years old with active or convalescent COVID-19. Here the chain combines TRBV6-4 and TRBJ2-4; TRBD1 matches 7 bases in the middle. Sequenced: peripheral blood. The DNA reads as follows: TGTGCCAGCAGGGGTCATAAGGGGGCGCCCGCCAAAAACATTCAGTACTTC. This encodes CASRGHKGAPAKNIQYF.